The T cell receptor beta chain under discussion was sequenced for a study of human thymus T cells. The V gene lost 1 base and the J gene lost 10 bases, with 15 bases spanning the gap. This CDR3 comprises 14 residues. The germline CDR1 and CDR2 sequences are SGHRS and YFSETQ. Four of the eight donors gave roughly 0.45-1 mL blood during surgery. Repertoires were generated with immunoSEQ multiplex PCR, while TCRdb's copy carries only in-frame clones and drops some. This table holds 45,000 to 50,000 clones, over 90% found once. The rearrangement joins TRBV5-1 to TRBJ2-1, with D possibly called TRBD1 or TRBD2 (5 bases each). This clonotype was obtained from a girl less than two years old with a congenital heart defect but otherwise immunologically healthy. The source material was blood. The CDR3 sequence: CASSLSTGRGEQFF. In DNA, the CDR3 is TGCGCCAGCAGCTTGAGCACGGGACGAGGCGAGCAGTTCTTC.